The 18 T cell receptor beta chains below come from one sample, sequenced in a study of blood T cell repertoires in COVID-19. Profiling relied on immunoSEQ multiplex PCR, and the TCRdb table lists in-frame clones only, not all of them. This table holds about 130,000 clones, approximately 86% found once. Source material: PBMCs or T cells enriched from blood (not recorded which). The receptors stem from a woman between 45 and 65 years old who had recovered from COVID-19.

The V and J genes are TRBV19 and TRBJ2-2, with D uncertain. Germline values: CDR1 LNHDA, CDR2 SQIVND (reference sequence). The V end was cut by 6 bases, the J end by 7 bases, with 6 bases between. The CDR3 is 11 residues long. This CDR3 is CASRESGELFF. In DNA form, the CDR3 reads TGTGCCAGTAGGGAGAGCGGGGAGCTGTTTTTT.

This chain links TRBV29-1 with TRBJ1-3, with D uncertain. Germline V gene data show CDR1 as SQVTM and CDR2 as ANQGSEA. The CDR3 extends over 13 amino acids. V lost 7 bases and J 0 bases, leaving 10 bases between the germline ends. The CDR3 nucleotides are TGCAGCGGGCGACTGAACTCTGGAAACACCATATATTTT. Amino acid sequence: CSGRLNSGNTIYF. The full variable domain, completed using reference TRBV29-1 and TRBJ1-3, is SAVISQKPSRDICQRGTSLTIQCQVDSQVTMMFWYRQQPGQSLTLIATANQGSEATYESGFVIDKFPISRPNLTFSTLTVSNMSPEDSSIYLCSGRLNSGNTIYFGEGSWLTVV.

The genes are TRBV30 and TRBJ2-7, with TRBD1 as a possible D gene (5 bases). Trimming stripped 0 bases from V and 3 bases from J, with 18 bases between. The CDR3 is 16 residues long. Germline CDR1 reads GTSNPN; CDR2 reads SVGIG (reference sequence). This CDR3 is CAWSVGAGQRNYEQYF. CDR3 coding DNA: TGTGCCTGGAGTGTTGGGGCAGGCCAAAGGAACTACGAGCAGTACTTC.

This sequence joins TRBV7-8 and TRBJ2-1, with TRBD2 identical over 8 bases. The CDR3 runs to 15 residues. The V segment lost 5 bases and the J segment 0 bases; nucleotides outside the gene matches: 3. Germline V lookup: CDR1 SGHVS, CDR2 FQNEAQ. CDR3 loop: CASSETSVSYNEQFF. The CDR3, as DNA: TGTGCCAGCAGCGAGACTAGCGTCTCCTACAATGAGCAGTTCTTC.

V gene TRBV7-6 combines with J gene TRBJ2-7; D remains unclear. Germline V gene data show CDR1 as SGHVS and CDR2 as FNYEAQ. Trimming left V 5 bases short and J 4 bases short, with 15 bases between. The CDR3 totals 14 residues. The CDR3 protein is CASSRSPSAYEQYF. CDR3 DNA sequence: TGTGCCAGCAGCCGGTCACCATCCGCATACGAGCAGTACTTC.

The CDR3 loop is CASSIVHTSGGLYEQFF. The CDR3 DNA sequence: TGTGCCAGTAGTATAGTCCACACTAGCGGGGGTCTGTATGAGCAGTTCTTC. This chain connects TRBV19 to TRBJ2-1; TRBD2 matches 11 bases. The V gene's germline CDR1 is LNHDA and CDR2 SQIVND (reference sequence). CDR3 length equals 17 residues. Trimming took 1 base from V and 8 from J; bases not matched to a gene: 10.

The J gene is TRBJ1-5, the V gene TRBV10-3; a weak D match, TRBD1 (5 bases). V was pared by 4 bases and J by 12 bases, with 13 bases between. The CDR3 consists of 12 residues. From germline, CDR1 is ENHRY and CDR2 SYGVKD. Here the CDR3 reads CAISGTGLGQHF. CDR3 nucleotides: TGTGCCATCAGTGGTACGGGACTGGGCCAGCATTTT.

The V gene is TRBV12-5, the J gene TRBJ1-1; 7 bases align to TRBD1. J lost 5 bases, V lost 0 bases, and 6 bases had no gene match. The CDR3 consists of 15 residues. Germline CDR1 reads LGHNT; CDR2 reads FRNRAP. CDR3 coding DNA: TGTGCTAGTGGTTTGGTACAGGGGAAACGGACTGAAGCTTTCTTT. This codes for CASGLVQGKRTEAFF.

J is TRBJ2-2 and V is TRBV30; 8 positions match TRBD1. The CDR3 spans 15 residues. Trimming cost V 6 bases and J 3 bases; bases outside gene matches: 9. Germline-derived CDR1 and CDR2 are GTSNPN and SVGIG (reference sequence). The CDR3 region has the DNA TGTGCCTGCCTTCGGACAGGGTGGGACACCGGGGAGCTGTTTTTT. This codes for CACLRTGWDTGELFF.

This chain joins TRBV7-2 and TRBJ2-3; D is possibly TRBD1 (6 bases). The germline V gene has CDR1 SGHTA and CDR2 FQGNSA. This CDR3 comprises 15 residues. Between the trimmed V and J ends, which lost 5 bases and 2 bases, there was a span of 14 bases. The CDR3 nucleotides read TGTGCCAGCAGCCTCAGACAGGAACCCACAGATACGCAGTATTTT. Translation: CASSLRQEPTDTQYF.

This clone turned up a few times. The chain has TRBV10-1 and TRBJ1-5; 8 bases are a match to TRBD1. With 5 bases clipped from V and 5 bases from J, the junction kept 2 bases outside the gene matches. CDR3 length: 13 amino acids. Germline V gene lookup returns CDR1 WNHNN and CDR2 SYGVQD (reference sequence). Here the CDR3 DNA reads TGCGCCAGCAGTTCGACAGGGGATCAGCCCCAGCATTTT. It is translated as CASSSTGDQPQHF.

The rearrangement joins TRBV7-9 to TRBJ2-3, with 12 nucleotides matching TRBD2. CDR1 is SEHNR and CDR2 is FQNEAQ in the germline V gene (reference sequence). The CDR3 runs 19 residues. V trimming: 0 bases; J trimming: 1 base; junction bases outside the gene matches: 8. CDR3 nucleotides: TGTGCCAGCAGCTTAGCGACTAGCGGGGGCCGTCGGGGCACAGATACGCAGTATTTT. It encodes CASSLATSGGRRGTDTQYF. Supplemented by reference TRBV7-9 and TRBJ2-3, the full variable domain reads DTGVSQNPRHKITKRGQNVTFRCDPISEHNRLYWYRQTLGQGPEFLTYFQNEAQLEKSRLLSDRFSAERPKGSFSTLEIQRTEQGDSAMYLCASSLATSGGRRGTDTQYFGPGTRLTVL.

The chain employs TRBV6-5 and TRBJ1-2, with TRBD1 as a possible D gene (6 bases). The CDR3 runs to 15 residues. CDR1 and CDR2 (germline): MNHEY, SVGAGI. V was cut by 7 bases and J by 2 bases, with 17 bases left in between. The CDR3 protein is CASNSGAGWNYGYTF. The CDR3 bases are TGTGCCAGCAATTCAGGGGCAGGTTGGAACTATGGCTACACCTTC.

The CDR3 reads CASARGDSLIYYEQYF. CDR3 nucleotide sequence: TGTGCCAGCGCCAGAGGTGACAGCCTAATTTACTACGAGCAGTACTTC. The V and J genes are TRBV19 and TRBJ2-7; possible D gene TRBD1, 5 bases. Trimming removed 9 bases at V and 3 bases at J, with 24 bases between. Germline V lookup: CDR1 LNHDA, CDR2 SQIVND (reference sequence). CDR3 length: 16 amino acids.

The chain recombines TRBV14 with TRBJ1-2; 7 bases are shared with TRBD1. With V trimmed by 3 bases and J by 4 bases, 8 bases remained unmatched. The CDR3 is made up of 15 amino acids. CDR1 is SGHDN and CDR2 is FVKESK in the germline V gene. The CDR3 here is CASSQETGTSYGYTF. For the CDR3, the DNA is TGTGCCAGCAGCCAGGAGACAGGGACTAGCTATGGCTACACCTTC.

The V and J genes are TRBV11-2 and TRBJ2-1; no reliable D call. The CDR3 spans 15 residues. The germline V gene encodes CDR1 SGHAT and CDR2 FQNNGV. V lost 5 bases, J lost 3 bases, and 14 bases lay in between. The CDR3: CASSRMRSFYNEQFF. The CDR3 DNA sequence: TGTGCCAGCAGCCGAATGAGGAGCTTCTACAATGAGCAGTTCTTC.

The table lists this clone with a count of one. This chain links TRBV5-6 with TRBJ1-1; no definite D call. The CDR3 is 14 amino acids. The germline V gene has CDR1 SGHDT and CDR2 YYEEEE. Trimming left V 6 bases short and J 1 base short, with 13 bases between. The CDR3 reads CASTKEGRNTEAFF. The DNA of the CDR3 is TGTGCCAGCACAAAGGAGGGAAGGAACACTGAAGCTTTCTTT.

The CDR3 nucleotides are TGTGCCAGCAGCTTGGATTCAGGGGGGACCTACAATGAGCAGTTCTTC. Its translation: CASSLDSGGTYNEQFF. This chain links TRBV5-4 with TRBJ2-1; possibly TRBD1 for D (7 bases). Trimming pared 0 bases from V and 2 bases from J, leaving 12 bases between. The germline V gene encodes CDR1 SGHNT and CDR2 YYREEE (reference sequence). There are 16 residues in the CDR3.